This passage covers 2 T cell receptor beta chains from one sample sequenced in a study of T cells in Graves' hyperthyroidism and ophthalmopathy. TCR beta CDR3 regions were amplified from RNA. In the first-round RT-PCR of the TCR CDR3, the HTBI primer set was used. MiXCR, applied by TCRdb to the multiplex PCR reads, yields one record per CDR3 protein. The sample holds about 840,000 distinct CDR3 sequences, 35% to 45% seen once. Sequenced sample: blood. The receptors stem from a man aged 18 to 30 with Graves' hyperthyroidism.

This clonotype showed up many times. CDR3 bases: TGTGCCAGCAGCGCCGTCGTCGCCAATCAGCCCCAGCATTTT. As protein: CASSAVVANQPQHF. This chain links TRBV7-2 with TRBJ1-5; D not resolved. Per the germline V gene, CDR1 is SGHTA and CDR2 is FQGNSA. With 5 bases removed from V and 3 bases from J, the gap between germline ends came to 11 bases. This CDR3 has 14 amino acids.

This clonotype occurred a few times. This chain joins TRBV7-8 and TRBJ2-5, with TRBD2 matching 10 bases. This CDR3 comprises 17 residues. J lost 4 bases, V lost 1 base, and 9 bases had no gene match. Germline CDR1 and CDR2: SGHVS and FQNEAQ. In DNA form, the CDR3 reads TGTGCCAGCAGCTTAGGAGGGCGGCTAGCGGGAGTAGAGACCCAGTACTTC. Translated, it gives CASSLGGRLAGVETQYF.